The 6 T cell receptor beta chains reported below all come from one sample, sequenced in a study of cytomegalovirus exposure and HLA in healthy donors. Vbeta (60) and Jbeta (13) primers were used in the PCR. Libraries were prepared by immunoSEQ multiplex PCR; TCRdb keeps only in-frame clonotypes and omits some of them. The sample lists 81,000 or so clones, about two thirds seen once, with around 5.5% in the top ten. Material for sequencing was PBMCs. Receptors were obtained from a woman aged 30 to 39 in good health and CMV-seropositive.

This chain's CDR3 is CASSLGTTNTGELFF. CDR3 nucleotides: TGTGCCAGCAGCTTGGGCACCACGAACACCGGGGAGCTGTTTTTT. This chain connects TRBV7-9 to TRBJ2-2; D is unresolved. V lost 3 bases and J lost 0, with 8 bases in between. The CDR3 runs to 15 residues. CDR1 is SEHNR and CDR2 is FQNEAQ in the germline V gene (reference sequence).

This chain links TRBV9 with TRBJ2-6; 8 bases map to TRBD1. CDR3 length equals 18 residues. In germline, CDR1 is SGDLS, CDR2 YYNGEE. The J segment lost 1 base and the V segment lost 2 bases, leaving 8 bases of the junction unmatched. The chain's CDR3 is CASSVPPGQASGANVLTF. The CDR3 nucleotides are TGTGCCAGCAGCGTGCCCCCGGGACAGGCGTCTGGGGCCAACGTCCTGACTTTC.

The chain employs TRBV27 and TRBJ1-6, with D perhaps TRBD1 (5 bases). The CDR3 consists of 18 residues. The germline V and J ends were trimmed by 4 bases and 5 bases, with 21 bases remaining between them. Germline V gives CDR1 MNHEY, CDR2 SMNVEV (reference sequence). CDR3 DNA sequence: TGTGCCAGCAGTTATACCCCCACTGGTGGGGGGAATAATTCACCCCTCCACTTT. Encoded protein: CASSYTPTGGGNNSPLHF.

The CDR3 spells CASSPVSGDGNDEPQHF. In DNA, the CDR3 is TGTGCCAGCAGTCCGGTCTCAGGGGATGGGAATGATGAGCCCCAGCATTTT. This chain connects TRBV28 to TRBJ1-5, with D possibly TRBD1 on 6 matching bases. The CDR3 sequence is 17 residues long. The germline gives CDR1 MDHEN, CDR2 SYDVKM. V lost 5 bases and J lost 8, with 25 bases in between.

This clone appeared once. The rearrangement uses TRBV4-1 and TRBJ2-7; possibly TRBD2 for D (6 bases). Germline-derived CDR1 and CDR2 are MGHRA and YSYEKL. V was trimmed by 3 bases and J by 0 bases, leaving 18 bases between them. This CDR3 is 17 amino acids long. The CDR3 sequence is CASSHYGGGATSYEQYF. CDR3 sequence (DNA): TGCGCCAGCAGCCATTATGGAGGAGGGGCGACCTCCTACGAGCAGTACTTC.

CDR3 in DNA: TGTGCCAGCAGAGAGGGAGTGGTTGGCGAGCAGTACTTC. Its protein product is CASREGVVGEQYF. V usage is TRBV2 and J usage is TRBJ2-5; maybe TRBD2 (5 bases). TRBJ2-7 matches the DNA end more closely, so the J call is doubtful. The CDR3 covers 13 residues. Germline values: CDR1 SNHLY, CDR2 FYNNEI.